This TCR beta chain stems from a study of shared T cell receptors in the human thymus. The length of the CDR3 is 12 residues. The V end was cut by 6 bases, the J end by 7 bases, with 11 bases between. The germline CDR1 and CDR2 sequences are SGHTS and YDEGEE. Some clones are missing from TCRdb's copy, which holds only in-frame ones; the method was immunoSEQ multiplex PCR. The table has some 660,000 clones, around 87% seen once. The data also belong to a second study, concerning human thymus T cells. That work states: Gene usage (both V and J) appeared biased in thymic and blood repertoires.

This TCR derives from a boy younger than two with a congenital heart defect. V usage is TRBV5-8 and J usage is TRBJ1-5; possible D gene TRBD1, 6 bases. The sequencing sample was made of thymocytes. Here the CDR3 reads CASTNRVQPQHF. The CDR3 nucleotides are TGTGCCAGCACCAACAGGGTCCAGCCCCAGCATTTT.